The rows below give T cell receptor beta chains drawn from one sample of a study of OX40 agonist ivuxolimab in advanced cancers. TCRdb's copy holds only in-frame clones and misses some; the assay was immunoSEQ multiplex PCR. Among 55,000 to 85,000 clones listed, about nine tenths were seen once. The sample in question was CD4+ or CD8+ T cells sorted from blood, obtained in a trial of the OX40 agonist ivuxolimab. The receptors here all came from an adult with an advanced solid tumor such as melanoma, head and neck, liver or kidney cancer. The CDR3 runs from the conserved cysteine through the conserved F or W. The D gene is left open where the match is weak. Expanded clones are given a class, and other clones once, few, many or no size at all.

NA	TRBV28	TRBJ1-2	NA	CASSPIPTGVYGYTF	TGTGCCAGCAGTCCTATTCCTACAGGTGTCTATGGCTACACCTTC
NA	TRBV28	TRBJ1-5	NA	CASSRKSGSQPQHF	TGTGCCAGCAGCCGAAAGTCGGGGAGTCAGCCCCAGCATTTT
NA	TRBV30	TRBJ2-6	TRBD1	CAWDGTESFSGANVLTF	TGTGCCTGGGACGGGACAGAAAGTTTCTCTGGGGCCAACGTCCTGACTTTC
few	TRBV28	TRBJ1-1	NA	CASSFPPWKTGENTEAFF	TGTGCCAGCAGTTTCCCCCCTTGGAAGACTGGGGAGAACACTGAAGCTTTCTTT
once	TRBV2	TRBJ2-4	TRBD2	CASSRLAGAGNIQYF	TGTGCCAGCAGTCGTCTAGCGGGAGCGGGTAACATTCAGTACTTC
NA	TRBV6-5	TRBJ1-3	TRBD1	CASSYGRGLGNTIYF	TGTGCCAGCAGTTATGGCAGGGGGCTTGGAAACACCATATATTTT
NA	TRBV5-8	TRBJ2-3	NA	CASSLSLSTDTQYF	TGTGCCAGCAGCTTGTCGCTTTCCACAGATACGCAGTATTTT
NA	TRBV5-5	TRBJ2-2	TRBD1	CASTIKDRVTGELFF	TGTGCCAGCACCATCAAGGACAGGGTAACCGGGGAGCTGTTTTTT
NA	TRBV6-6	TRBJ2-2	NA	CASSSSSGLGTGELFF	TGTGCCAGCAGTTCCTCCTCGGGGTTAGGCACCGGGGAGCTGTTTTTT
few	TRBV10-3	TRBJ1-5	TRBD1	CAISGTGGTGNQPQHF	TGTGCCATCAGTGGGACAGGGGGGACTGGCAATCAGCCCCAGCATTTT
NA	TRBV5-4	TRBJ2-5	NA	CASGPQAGRYQETQYF	TGTGCCAGCGGACCCCAGGCAGGGAGGTACCAAGAGACCCAGTACTTC
NA	TRBV19	TRBJ1-5	NA	CASSISGQGNQPQHF	TGTGCCAGTAGTATATCGGGGCAAGGCAATCAGCCCCAGCATTTT
NA	TRBV10-3	TRBJ2-5	TRBD1	CASSLRDSETQYF	TGTGCCTCGAGCTTAAGGGACAGTGAGACCCAGTACTTC
NA	TRBV28	TRBJ2-7	TRBD1	CASSRQGVYEQYF	TGTGCCAGCAGCCGACAGGGGGTCTACGAGCAGTACTTC
NA	TRBV5-1	TRBJ2-7	NA	CASSLVSPYEQYF	TGCGCCAGCAGCTTGGTGTCACCCTACGAGCAGTACTTC
NA	TRBV7-7	TRBJ2-2	NA	CASSLKTSPGELFF	TGTGCTAGCAGCCTTAAGACTAGTCCCGGGGAGCTGTTTTTT